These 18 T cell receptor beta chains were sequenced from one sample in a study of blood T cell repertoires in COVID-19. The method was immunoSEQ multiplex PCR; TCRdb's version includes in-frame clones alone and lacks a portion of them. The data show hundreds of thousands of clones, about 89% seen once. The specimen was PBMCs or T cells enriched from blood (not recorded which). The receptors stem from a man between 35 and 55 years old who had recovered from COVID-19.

CDR3 nucleotide sequence: TGTGCCAGCAGCGAGCATGCGGGGGGCTACACCTTC. Its translation is CASSEHAGGYTF. The V call is TRBV11-2, the J call TRBJ1-2, with D uncertain. Germline lookup yields CDR1 SGHAT and CDR2 FQNNGV. V shed 5 bases and J shed 8 bases, with 12 bases lying between them. This CDR3 region has 12 residues.

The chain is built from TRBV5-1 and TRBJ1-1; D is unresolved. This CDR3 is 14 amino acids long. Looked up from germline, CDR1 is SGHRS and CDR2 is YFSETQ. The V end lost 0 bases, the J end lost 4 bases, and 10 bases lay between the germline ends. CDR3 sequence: CASSLGGRSTEAFF. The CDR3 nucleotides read TGCGCCAGCAGCTTGGGAGGGCGGTCCACTGAAGCTTTCTTT.

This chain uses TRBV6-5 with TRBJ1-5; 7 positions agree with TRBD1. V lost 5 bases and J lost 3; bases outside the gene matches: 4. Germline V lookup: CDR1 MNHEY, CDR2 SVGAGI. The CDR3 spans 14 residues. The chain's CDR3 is CASSTGQDNQPQHF. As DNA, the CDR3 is TGTGCCAGCAGTACAGGACAGGACAATCAGCCCCAGCATTTT.

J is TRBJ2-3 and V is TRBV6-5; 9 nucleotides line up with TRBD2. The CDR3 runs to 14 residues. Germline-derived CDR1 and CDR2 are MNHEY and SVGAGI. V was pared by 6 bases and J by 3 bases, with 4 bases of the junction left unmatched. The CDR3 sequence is CASSYSGRTDTQYF. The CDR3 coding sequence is TGTGCCAGCAGCTACAGCGGGAGGACAGATACGCAGTATTTT.

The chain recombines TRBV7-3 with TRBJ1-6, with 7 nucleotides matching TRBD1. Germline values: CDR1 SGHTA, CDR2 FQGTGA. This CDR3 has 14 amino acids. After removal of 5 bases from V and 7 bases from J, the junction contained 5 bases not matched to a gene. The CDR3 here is CASSATGRNSPLHF. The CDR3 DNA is TGTGCCAGCAGCGCGACAGGGAGAAATTCACCCCTCCACTTT.

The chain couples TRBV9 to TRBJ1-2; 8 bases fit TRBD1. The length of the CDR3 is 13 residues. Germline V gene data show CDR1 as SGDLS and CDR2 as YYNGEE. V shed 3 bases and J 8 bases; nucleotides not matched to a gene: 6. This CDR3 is CASSAGQGGGYTF. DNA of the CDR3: TGTGCCAGCAGCGCCGGACAGGGTGGCGGCTACACCTTC. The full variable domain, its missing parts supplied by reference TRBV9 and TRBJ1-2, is DSGVTQTPKHLITATGQRVTLRCSPRSGDLSVYWYQQSLDQGLQFLIQYYNGEERAKGNILERFSAQQFPDLHSELNLSSLELGDSALYFCASSAGQGGGYTFGSGTRLTVV.

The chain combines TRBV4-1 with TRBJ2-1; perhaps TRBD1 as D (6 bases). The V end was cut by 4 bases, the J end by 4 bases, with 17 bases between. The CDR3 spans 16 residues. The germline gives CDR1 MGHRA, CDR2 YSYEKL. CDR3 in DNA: TGCGCCAGCAGCCTCACCTATTCGGGGACATACAATGAGCAGTTCTTC. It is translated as CASSLTYSGTYNEQFF.

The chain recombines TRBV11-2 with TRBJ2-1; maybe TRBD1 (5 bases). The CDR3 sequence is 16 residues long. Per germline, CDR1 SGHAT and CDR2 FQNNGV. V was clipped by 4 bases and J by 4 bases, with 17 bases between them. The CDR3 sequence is CASSYSVGHLYNEQFF. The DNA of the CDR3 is TGTGCCAGCAGCTACAGTGTAGGACACTTGTACAATGAGCAGTTCTTC.

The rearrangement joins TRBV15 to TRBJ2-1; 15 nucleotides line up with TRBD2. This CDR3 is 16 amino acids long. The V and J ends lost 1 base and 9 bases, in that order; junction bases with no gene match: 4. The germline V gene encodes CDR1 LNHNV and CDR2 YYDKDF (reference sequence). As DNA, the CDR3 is TGTGCCACCAGCAGAGGGACTAGCGGGAGGGCGGGTGAGCAGTTCTTC. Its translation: CATSRGTSGRAGEQFF. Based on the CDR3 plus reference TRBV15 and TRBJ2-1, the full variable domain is DAMVIQNPRYQVTQFGKPVTLSCSQTLNHNVMYWYQQKSSQAPKLLFHYYDKDFNNEADTPDNFQSRRPNTSFCFLDIRSPGLGDTAMYLCATSRGTSGRAGEQFFGPGTRLTVL.

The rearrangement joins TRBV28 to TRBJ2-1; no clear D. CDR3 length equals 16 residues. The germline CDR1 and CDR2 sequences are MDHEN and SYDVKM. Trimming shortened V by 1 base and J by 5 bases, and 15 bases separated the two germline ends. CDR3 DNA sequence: TGTGCCAGCAGTTTATCCGTGTCACGATACAACAATGAGCAGTTCTTC. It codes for CASSLSVSRYNNEQFF.

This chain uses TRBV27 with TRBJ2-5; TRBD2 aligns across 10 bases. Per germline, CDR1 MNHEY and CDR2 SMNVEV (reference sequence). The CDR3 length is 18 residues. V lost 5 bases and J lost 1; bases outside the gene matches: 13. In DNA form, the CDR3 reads TGTGCCAGCAGTGCCCCCGAAGCGGGAGGGCCTAGCCAAGAGACCCAGTACTTC. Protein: CASSAPEAGGPSQETQYF.

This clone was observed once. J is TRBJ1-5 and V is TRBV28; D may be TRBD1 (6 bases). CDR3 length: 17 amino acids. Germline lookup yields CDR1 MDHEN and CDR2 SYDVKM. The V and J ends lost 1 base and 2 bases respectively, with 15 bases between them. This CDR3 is CASSLLEGGFGNQPQHF. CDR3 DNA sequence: TGTGCCAGCAGTTTATTGGAGGGGGGGTTCGGCAATCAGCCCCAGCATTTT.

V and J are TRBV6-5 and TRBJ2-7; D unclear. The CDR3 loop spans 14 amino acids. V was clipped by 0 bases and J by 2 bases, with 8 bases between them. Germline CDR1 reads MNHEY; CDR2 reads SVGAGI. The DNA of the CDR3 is TGTGCCAGCAGTTACTCGTACAGAGCCTACGAGCAGTACTTC. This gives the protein CASSYSYRAYEQYF.

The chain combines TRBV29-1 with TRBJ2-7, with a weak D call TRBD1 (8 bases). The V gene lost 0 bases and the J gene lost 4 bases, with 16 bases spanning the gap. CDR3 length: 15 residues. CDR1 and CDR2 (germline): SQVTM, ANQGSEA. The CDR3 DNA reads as TGCAGCGTTGAAGATCAACAGGGGGGGTTATACGAGCAGTACTTC. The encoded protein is CSVEDQQGGLYEQYF.

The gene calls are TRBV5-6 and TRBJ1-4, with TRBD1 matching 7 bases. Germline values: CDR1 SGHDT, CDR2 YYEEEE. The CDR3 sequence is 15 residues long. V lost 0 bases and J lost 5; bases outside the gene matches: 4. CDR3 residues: CASSLGTGLNEKLFF. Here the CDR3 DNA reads TGTGCCAGCAGCTTGGGGACAGGCTTAAATGAAAAACTGTTTTTT.

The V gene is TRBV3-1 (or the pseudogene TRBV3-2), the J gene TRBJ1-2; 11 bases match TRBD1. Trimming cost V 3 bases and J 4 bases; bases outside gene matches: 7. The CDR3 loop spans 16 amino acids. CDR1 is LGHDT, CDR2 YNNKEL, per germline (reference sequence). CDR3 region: CASSHPGQGAGYGYTF. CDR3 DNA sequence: TGTGCCAGCAGCCACCCCGGACAGGGGGCCGGCTATGGCTACACCTTC.

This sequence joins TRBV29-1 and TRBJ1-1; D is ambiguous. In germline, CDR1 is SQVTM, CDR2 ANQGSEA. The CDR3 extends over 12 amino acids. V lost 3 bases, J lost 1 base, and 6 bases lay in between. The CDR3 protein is CSVDTRNTEAFF. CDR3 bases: TGCAGCGTTGATACAAGGAACACTGAAGCTTTCTTT.

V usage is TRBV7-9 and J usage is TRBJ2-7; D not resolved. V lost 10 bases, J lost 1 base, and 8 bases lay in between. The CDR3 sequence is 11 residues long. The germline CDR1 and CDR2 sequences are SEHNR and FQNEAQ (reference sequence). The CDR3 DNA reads TGTGCCATTGCGAATTCCTACGAGCAGTACTTC. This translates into CAIANSYEQYF.